This T cell receptor beta chain was sequenced in a study of OX40 agonist ivuxolimab in advanced cancers. Turning to the study itself: A partial response was reached by three patients: one with hepatocellular carcinoma and two with cutaneous melanoma.

The germline V and J ends were trimmed by 3 bases and 0 bases, with 10 bases remaining between them. The CDR3 loop spans 14 amino acids. CDR1 is SGDLS, CDR2 YYNGEE, per germline. Libraries were prepared by immunoSEQ multiplex PCR; TCRdb keeps only in-frame clonotypes and omits some of them. Among 15,000 to 20,000 clones listed, roughly 72% were seen once. The sample was CD4+ or CD8+ T cells sorted from blood, taken in a trial of the OX40 agonist ivuxolimab. This TCR derives from an adult with an advanced solid tumor such as melanoma, head and neck, liver or kidney cancer. This chain joins TRBV9 and TRBJ2-7, with a possible D match to TRBD1 (6 bases). The CDR3 DNA reads TGTGCCAGCAGCGGTCGGGACAACTCCTACGAGCAGTACTTC. Its translation: CASSGRDNSYEQYF.